The 5 T cell receptor beta chains reported below all come from one sample, sequenced in a study of cytomegalovirus exposure and HLA in healthy donors. PCR used 60 Vbeta primers and 13 Jbeta primers. Profiling relied on immunoSEQ multiplex PCR, and the TCRdb table lists in-frame clones only, not all of them. The sample carries roughly 110,000 clones, approximately 80% recorded once. Sequencing was performed on PBMCs. Receptor source: a male donor in good health and CMV-seronegative.

The chain recombines TRBV7-2 with TRBJ2-3; 8 bases fit TRBD1. The CDR3 totals 15 residues. The germline V gene encodes CDR1 SGHTA and CDR2 FQGNSA. J was trimmed by 2 bases and V by 5 bases; bases with no gene match: 6. DNA for the CDR3: TGTGCCAGCAGCCGAGGACAGGGCCTCACAGATACGCAGTATTTT. Translating gives CASSRGQGLTDTQYF.

The chain links TRBV29-1 to TRBJ1-1; D is unresolved. The CDR3 length is 12 residues. V dropped 1 base and J dropped 1 base, with 4 bases sitting between them. Germline-derived CDR1 and CDR2 are SQVTM and ANQGSEA. The CDR3 DNA sequence: TGCAGCGTTGAAGGACAGAACACTGAAGCTTTCTTT. Translating it yields CSVEGQNTEAFF.

The chain links TRBV10-1 to TRBJ2-3, with D maybe TRBD1 (6 bases). CDR1 WNHNN and CDR2 SYGVQD come from the germline V gene (reference sequence). The CDR3 has 11 amino acids. The V and J ends lost 9 bases and 7 bases respectively, with 11 bases between them. CDR3 DNA sequence: TGCGCCAGAGGGGGATTAAATACGCAGTATTTT. This encodes CARGGLNTQYF.

This chain connects TRBV19 to TRBJ1-4; weak D call: TRBD1 (6 bases). Trimming took 4 bases from V and 7 from J, leaving 16 bases between them. Per the germline V gene, CDR1 is LNHDA and CDR2 is SQIVND (reference sequence). The CDR3 contains 15 residues. The CDR3, as DNA: TGTGCCAGTAGTAGGGCCGGGGGGCTTGGTGAAAAACTGTTTTTT. Translating it yields CASSRAGGLGEKLFF.

This clone was counted a few times. The gene calls are TRBV2 and TRBJ2-3; D perhaps matches TRBD2 (6 bases). Trimming removed 4 bases at V and 0 bases at J, with 11 bases between. Germline V gene data show CDR1 as SNHLY and CDR2 as FYNNEI. The CDR3 length is 15 residues. CDR3 bases: TGTGCCAGCAGTGTCTCGGGAGCCAGCACAGATACGCAGTATTTT. This sequence encodes CASSVSGASTDTQYF.